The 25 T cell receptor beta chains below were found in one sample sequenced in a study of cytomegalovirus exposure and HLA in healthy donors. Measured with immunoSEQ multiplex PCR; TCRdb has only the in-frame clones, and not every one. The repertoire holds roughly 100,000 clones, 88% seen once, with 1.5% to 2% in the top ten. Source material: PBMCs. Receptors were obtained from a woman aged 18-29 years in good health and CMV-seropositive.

CDR3 loop: CASSLQGQNQPQHF. CDR3 DNA sequence: TGTGCCAGCAGTTTACAGGGTCAGAATCAGCCCCAGCATTTT. The J gene is TRBJ1-5, the V gene TRBV27; D possibly corresponds to TRBD1 (5 bases). V lost 2 bases to trimming and J lost 4 bases, with 9 bases between them. The germline gives CDR1 MNHEY, CDR2 SMNVEV (reference sequence). The CDR3 has 14 amino acids.

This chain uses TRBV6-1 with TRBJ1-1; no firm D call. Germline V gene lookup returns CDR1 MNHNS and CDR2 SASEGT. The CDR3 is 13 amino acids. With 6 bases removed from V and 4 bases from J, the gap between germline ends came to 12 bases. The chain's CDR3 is CASRITESTEAFF. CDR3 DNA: TGTGCCAGCAGAATTACAGAGAGCACTGAAGCTTTCTTT.

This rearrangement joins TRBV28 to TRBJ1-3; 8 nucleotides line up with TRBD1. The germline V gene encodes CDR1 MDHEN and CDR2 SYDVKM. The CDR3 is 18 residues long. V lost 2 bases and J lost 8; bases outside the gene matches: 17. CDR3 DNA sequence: TGTGCCAGCAGTTTAGGTGGACAGGGTGACCCCTTTTGGGACACCATATATTTT. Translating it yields CASSLGGQGDPFWDTIYF.

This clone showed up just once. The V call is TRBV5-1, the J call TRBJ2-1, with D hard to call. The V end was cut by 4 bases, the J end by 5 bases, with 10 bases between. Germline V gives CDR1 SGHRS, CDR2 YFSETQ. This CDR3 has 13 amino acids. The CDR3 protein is CASSPRRDNEQFF. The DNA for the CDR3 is TGCGCCAGCAGCCCGAGACGGGACAATGAGCAGTTCTTC. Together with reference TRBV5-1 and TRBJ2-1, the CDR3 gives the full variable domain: KAGVTQTPRYLIKTRGQQVTLSCSPISGHRSVSWYQQTPGQGLQFLFEYFSETQRNKGNFPGRFSGRQFSNSRSEMNVSTLELGDSALYLCASSPRRDNEQFFGPGTRLTVL.

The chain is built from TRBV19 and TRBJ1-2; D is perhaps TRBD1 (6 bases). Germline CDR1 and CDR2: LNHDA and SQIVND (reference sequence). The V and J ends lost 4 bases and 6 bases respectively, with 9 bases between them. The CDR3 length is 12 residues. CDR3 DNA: TGTGCCAGTAGTACCACAGGGCATGGCTACACCTTC. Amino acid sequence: CASSTTGHGYTF.

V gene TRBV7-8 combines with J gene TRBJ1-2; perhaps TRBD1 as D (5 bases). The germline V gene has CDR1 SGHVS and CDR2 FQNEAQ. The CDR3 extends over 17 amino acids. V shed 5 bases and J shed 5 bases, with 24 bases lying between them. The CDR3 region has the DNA TGTGCCAGCAGCCCGATTAGGGGACGCGGGGAGCCGTATGGCTACACCTTC. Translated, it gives CASSPIRGRGEPYGYTF.

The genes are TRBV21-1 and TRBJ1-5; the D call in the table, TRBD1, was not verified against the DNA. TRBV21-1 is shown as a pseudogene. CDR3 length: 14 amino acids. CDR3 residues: CASSIARGFQPQHF. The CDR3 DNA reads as TGTGCCAGCAGCATTGCCAGGGGATTTCAGCCCCAGCATTTT.

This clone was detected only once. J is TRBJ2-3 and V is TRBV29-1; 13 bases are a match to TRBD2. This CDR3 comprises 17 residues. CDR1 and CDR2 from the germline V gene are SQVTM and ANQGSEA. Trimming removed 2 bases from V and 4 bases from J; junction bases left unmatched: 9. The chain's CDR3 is CSVERTSGGNGADTQYF. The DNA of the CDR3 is TGCAGCGTTGAAAGGACTAGCGGGGGTAACGGCGCAGATACGCAGTATTTT.

The CDR3 is CASSARSGGIDQPQHF. In nucleotides, the CDR3 is TGTGCCAGCAGTGCGCGGTCAGGGGGTATCGATCAGCCCCAGCATTTT. The rearrangement joins TRBV25-1 to TRBJ1-5, with 7 bases that match TRBD1. Trimming at V came to 4 bases and at J to 5 bases, leaving 11 bases not matched to a gene. The CDR3 consists of 16 residues. Per the germline V gene, CDR1 is MGHDK and CDR2 is SYGVNS.

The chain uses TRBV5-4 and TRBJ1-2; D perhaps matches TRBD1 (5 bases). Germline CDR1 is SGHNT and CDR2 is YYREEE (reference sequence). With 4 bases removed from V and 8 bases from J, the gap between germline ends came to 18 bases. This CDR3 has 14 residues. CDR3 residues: CASSGLLTGGGYTF. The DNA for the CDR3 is TGTGCCAGCAGCGGGCTGCTTACAGGCGGAGGCTACACCTTC.

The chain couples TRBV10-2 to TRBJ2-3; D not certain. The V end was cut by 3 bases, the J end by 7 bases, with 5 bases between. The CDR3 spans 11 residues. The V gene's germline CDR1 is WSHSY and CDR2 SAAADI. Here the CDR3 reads CASSDRNTQYF. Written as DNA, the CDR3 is TGCGCCAGCAGTGACAGGAATACGCAGTATTTT.

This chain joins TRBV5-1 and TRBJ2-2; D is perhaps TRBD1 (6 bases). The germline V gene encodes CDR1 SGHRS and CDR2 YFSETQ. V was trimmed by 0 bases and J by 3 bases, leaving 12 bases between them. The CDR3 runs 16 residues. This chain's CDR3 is CASSLGRGTDTGELFF. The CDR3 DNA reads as TGCGCCAGCAGCTTGGGCAGGGGCACGGACACCGGGGAGCTGTTTTTT.

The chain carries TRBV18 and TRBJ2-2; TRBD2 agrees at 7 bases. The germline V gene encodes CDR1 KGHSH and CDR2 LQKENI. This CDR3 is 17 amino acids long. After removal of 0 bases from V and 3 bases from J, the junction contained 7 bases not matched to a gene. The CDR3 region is CASSPPMGGRHTGELFF. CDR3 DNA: TGTGCCAGCTCACCACCTATGGGAGGGCGGCACACCGGGGAGCTGTTTTTT.

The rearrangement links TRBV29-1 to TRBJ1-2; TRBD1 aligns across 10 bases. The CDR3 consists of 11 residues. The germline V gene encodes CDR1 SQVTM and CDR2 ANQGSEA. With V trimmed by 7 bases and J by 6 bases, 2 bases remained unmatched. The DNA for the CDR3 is TGCAGCGAAGGGACAGGGGATGGCTACACCTTC. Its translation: CSEGTGDGYTF. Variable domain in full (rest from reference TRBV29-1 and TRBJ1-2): SAVISQKPSRDICQRGTSLTIQCQVDSQVTMMFWYRQQPGQSLTLIATANQGSEATYESGFVIDKFPISRPNLTFSTLTVSNMSPEDSSIYLCSEGTGDGYTFGSGTRLTVV.

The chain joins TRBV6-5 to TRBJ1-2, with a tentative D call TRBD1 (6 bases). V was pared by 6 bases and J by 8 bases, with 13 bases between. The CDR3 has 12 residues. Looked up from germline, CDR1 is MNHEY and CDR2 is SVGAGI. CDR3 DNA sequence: TGTGCCAGCAGAACCCCGACAGGCGGCTACACCTTC. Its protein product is CASRTPTGGYTF.

The CDR3 here is CASSLVRGGRETQYF. CDR3 DNA: TGTGCCAGCAGCTTAGTCCGGGGAGGCCGGGAGACCCAGTACTTC. The gene calls are TRBV7-2 and TRBJ2-5; D is possibly TRBD2 (6 bases). V was shortened by 1 base and J by 5 bases, with 14 bases between the two germline ends. CDR1 and CDR2 from the germline V gene are SGHTA and FQGNSA. CDR3 length: 15 residues.

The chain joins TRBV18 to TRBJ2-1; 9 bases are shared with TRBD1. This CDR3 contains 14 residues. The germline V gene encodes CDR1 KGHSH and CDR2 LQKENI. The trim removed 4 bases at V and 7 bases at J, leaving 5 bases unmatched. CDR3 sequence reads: CASSHGQGLNEQFF. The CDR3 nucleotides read TGTGCCAGCTCACACGGACAGGGGTTGAATGAGCAGTTCTTC.

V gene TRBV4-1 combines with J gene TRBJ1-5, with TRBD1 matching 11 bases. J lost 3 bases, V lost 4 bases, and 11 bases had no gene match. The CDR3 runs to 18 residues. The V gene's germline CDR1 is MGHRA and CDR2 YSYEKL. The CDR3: CASSLQSPGQGDNQPQHF. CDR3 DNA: TGCGCCAGCAGCCTCCAATCACCGGGACAGGGGGACAATCAGCCCCAGCATTTT.

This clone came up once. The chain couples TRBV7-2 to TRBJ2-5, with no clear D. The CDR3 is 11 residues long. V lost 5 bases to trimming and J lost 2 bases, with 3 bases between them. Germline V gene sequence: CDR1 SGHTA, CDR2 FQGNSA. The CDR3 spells CASSPQETQYF. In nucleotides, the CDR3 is TGTGCCAGCAGCCCTCAAGAGACCCAGTACTTC.

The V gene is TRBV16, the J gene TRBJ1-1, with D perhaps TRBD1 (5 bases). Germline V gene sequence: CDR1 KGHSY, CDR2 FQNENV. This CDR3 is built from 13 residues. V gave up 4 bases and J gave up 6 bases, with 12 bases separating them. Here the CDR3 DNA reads TGTGCCAGCAGCCTGGGGGGTTCCGCTGAAGCTTTCTTT. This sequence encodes CASSLGGSAEAFF.

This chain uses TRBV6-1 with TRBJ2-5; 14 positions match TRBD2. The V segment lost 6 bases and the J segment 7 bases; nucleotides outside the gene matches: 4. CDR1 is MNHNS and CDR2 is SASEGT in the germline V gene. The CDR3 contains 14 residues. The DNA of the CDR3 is TGTGCCAGCAGACAGACTAGCGGGGGGGGGACCCAGTACTTC. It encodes CASRQTSGGGTQYF.

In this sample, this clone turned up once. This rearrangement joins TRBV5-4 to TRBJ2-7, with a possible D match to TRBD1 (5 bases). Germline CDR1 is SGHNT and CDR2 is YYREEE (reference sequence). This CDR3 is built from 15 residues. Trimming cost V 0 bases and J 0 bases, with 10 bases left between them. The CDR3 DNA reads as TGTGCCAGCAGCTTGGTAGGGGCGAGCTCCTACGAGCAGTACGTC. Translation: CASSLVGASSYEQYV.

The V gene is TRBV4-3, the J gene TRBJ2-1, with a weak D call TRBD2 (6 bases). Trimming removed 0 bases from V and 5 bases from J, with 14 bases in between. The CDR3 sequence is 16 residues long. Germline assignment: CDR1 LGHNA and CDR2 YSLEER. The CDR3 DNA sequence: TGCGCCAGCAGCCAAGAGTATAGTTCGGGGGACAATGAGCAGTTCTTC. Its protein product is CASSQEYSSGDNEQFF.

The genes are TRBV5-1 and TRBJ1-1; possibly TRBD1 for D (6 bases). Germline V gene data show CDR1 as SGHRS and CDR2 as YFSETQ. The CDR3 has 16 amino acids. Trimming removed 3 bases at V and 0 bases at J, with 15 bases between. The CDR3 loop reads CASSSPDSPMNTEAFF. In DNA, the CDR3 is TGCGCCAGCAGCTCCCCGGACAGCCCCATGAACACTGAAGCTTTCTTT.

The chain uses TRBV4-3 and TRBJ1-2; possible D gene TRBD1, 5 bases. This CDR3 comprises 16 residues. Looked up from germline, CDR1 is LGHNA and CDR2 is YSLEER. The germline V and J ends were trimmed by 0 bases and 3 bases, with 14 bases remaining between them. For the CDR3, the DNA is TGCGCCAGCAGCCAAGATCCCACAGGCCTTGACTATGGCTACACCTTC. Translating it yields CASSQDPTGLDYGYTF.